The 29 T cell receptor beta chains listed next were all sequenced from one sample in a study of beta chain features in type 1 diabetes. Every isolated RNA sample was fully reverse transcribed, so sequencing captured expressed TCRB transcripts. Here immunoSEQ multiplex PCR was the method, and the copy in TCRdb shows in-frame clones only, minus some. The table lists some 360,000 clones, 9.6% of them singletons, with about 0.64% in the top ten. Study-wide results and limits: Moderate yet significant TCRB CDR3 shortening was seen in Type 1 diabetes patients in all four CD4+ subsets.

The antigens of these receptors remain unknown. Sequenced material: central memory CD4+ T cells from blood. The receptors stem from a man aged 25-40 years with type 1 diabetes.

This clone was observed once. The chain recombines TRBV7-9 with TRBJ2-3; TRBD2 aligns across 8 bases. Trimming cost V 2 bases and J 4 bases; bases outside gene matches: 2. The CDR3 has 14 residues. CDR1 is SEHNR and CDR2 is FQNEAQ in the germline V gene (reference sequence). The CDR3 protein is CASSLLREADTQYF. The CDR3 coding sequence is TGTGCCAGCAGCTTACTGCGGGAGGCAGATACGCAGTATTTT.

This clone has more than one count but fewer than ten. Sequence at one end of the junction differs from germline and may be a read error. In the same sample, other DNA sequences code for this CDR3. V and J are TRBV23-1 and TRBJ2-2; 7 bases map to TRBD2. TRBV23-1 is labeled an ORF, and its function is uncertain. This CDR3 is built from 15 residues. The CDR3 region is CASSQSGTTWGELFF. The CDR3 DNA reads TGCGCCAGCAGCCAATCCGGGACTACCTGGGGGGAGCTGTTTTTT.

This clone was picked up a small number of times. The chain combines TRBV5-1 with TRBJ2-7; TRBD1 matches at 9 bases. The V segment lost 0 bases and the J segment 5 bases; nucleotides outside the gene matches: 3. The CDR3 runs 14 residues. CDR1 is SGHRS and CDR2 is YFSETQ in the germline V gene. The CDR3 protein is CASSLEGQGDEQYF. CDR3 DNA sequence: TGCGCCAGCAGCTTGGAGGGACAGGGAGACGAGCAGTACTTC.

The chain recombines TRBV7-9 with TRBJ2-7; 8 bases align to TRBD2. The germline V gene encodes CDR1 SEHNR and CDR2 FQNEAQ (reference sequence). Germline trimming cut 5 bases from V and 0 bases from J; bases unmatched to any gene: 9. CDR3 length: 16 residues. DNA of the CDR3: TGTGCCAGCAGCCGTCGGGGGGGACTAAGCTCCTACGAGCAGTACTTC. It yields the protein CASSRRGGLSSYEQYF. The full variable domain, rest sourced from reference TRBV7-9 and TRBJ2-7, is DTGVSQNPRHKITKRGQNVTFRCDPISEHNRLYWYRQTLGQGPEFLTYFQNEAQLEKSRLLSDRFSAERPKGSFSTLEIQRTEQGDSAMYLCASSRRGGLSSYEQYFGPGTRLTVT.

The CDR3 is CASSSTGNSGNTIYF. Written as DNA, the CDR3 is TGTGCCAGCAGCTCTACCGGAAATTCTGGAAACACCATATATTTT. The rearrangement uses TRBV5-6 and TRBJ1-3; no definite D call. Between the trimmed V and J ends, which lost 3 bases and 1 base, there was a span of 11 bases. CDR1 SGHDT and CDR2 YYEEEE come from the germline V gene. The CDR3 has 15 amino acids.

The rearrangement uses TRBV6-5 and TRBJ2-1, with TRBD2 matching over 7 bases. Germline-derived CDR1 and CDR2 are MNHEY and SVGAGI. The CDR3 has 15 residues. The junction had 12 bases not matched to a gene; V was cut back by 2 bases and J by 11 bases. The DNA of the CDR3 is TGTGCCAGCAGTTACACCCGACAAGCGGGAACGAAGCAGTTCTTC. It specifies CASSYTRQAGTKQFF.

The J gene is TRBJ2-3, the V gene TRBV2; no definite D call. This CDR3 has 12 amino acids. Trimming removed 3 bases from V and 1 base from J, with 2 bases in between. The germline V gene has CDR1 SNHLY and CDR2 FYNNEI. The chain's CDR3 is CASSDRTDTQYF. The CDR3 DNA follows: TGTGCCAGCAGTGATCGCACAGATACGCAGTATTTT.

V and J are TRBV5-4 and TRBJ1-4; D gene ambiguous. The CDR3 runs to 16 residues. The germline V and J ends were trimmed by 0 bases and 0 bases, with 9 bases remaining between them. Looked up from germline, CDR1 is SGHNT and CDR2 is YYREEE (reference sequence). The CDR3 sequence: CASSLGPETTNEKLFF. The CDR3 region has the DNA TGTGCCAGCAGCTTGGGGCCAGAAACAACTAATGAAAAACTGTTTTTT.

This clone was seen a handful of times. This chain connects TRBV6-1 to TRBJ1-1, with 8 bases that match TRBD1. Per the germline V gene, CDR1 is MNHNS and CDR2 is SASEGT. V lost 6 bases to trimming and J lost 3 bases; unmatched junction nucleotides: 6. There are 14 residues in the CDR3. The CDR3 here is CASRFQGADTEAFF. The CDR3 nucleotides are TGTGCCAGCAGGTTCCAGGGGGCGGACACTGAAGCTTTCTTT.

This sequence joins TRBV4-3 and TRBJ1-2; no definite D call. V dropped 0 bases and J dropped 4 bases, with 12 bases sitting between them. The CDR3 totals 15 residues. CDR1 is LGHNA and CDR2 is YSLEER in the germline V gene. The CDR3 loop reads CASSQDAQTSYGYTF. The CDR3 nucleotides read TGCGCCAGCAGCCAAGACGCACAGACATCCTATGGCTACACCTTC.

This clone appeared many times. CDR3 protein: CASSQGPQSGEQYF. CDR3 bases: TGTGCCAGCAGTCAGGGGCCACAGTCGGGGGAGCAGTACTTC. The J gene is TRBJ2-7, the V gene TRBV27; TRBD1 is a possible D gene (6 bases). CDR3 size: 14 residues. Germline V gene lookup returns CDR1 MNHEY and CDR2 SMNVEV (reference sequence). V lost 5 bases, J lost 7 bases, and 18 bases lay in between.

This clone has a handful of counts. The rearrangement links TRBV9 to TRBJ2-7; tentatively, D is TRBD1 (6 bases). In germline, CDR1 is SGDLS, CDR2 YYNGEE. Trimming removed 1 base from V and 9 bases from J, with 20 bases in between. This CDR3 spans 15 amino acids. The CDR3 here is CASSVSQNRQEGQYF. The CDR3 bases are TGTGCCAGCAGCGTAAGTCAAAATCGACAGGAAGGGCAGTACTTC.

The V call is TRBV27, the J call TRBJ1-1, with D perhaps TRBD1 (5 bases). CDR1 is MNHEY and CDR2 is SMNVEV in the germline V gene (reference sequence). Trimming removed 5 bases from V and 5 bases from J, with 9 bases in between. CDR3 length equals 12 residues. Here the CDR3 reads CASSHRGTEAFF. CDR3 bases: TGTGCCAGCAGTCACCGGGGGACTGAAGCTTTCTTT.

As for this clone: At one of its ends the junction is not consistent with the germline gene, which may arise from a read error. The CDR3 nucleotides read TGCGCCAGCAGCCTAACTCTTGCGGGAGAGCAGTACTTC. Encoded protein: CASSLTLAGEQYF. V usage is TRBV5-4 and J usage is TRBJ2-7; TRBD2 might be the D (6 bases). Germline CDR1 reads SGHNT; CDR2 reads YYREEE (reference sequence). The CDR3 is 13 residues long.

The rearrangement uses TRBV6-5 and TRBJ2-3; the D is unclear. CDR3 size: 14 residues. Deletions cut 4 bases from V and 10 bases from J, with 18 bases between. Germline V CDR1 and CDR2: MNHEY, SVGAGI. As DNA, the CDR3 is TGTGCCAGCAGTTCCGTCCTAGGCCCGGTATCGCAGTATTTT. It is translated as CASSSVLGPVSQYF.

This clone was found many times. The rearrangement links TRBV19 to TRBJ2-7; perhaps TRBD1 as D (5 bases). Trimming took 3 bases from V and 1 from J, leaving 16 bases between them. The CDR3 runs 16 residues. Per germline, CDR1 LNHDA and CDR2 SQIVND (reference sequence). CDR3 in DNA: TGTGCCAGTAGTATTGGTAGATCCAGGGAATCCTACGAGCAGTACTTC. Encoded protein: CASSIGRSRESYEQYF.

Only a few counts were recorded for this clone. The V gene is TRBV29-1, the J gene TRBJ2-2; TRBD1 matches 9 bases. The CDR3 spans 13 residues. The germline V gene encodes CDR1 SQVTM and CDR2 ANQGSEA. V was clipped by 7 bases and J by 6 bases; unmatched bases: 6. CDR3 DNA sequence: TGCAGCGGAGGGACAGGGTTCTCCGGGGAGCTGTTTTTT. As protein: CSGGTGFSGELFF.

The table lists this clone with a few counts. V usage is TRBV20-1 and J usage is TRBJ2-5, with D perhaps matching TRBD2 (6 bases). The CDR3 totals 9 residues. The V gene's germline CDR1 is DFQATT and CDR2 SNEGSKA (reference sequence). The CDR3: CRLGGTQYF. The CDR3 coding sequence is TGCAGGCTGGGGGGGACCCAGTACTTC.

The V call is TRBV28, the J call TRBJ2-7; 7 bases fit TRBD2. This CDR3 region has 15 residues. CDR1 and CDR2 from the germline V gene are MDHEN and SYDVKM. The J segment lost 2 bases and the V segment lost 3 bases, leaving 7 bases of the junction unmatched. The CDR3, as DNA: TGTGCCAGCAGTTTTGGGTCTAGCGGCCCCTACGAGCAGTACTTC. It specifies CASSFGSSGPYEQYF.

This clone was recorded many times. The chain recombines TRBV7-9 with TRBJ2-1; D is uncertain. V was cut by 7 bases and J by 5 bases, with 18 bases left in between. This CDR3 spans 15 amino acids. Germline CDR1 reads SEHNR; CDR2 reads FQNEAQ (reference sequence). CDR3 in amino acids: CASIPRPSADNEQFF. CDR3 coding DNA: TGTGCCAGCATCCCACGCCCGAGCGCCGACAATGAGCAGTTCTTC.

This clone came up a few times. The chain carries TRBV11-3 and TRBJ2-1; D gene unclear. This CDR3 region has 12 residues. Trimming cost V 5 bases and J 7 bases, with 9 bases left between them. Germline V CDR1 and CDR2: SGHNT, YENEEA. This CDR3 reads CASSQHGNEQFF. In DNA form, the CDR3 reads TGTGCCAGCAGCCAACACGGGAATGAGCAGTTCTTC.

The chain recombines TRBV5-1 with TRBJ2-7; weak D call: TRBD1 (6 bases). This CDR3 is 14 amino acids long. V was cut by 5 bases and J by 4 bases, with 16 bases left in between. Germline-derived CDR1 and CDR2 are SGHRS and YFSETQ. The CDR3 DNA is TGCGCCAGCAGTATCGGGACAACTGATTACGAGCAGTACTTC. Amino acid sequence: CASSIGTTDYEQYF.

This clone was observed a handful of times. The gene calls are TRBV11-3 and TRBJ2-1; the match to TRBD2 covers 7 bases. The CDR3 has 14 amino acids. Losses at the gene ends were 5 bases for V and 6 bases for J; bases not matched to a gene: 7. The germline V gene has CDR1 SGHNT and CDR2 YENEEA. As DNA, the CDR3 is TGTGCCAGCAGCATTAGCGGGTCGCGCAATGAGCAGTTCTTC. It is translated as CASSISGSRNEQFF.

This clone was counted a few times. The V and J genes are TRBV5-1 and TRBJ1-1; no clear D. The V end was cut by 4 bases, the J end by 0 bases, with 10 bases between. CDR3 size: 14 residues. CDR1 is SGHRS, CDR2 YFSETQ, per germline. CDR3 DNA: TGCGCCAGCAGCCGGAGAGGCATGAACACTGAAGCTTTCTTT. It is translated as CASSRRGMNTEAFF.

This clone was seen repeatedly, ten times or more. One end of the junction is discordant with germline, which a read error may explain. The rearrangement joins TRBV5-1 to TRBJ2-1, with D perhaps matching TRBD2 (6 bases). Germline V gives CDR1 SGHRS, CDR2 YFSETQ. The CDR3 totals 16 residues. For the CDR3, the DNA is TGCGCCAGCAGCTTGGTTGCGACTAGGTCCTACGATGAGCAGTTCTTC. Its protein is CASSLVATRSYDEQFF. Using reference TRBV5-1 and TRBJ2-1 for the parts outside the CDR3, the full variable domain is KAGVTQTPRYLIKTRGQQVTLSCSPISGHRSVSWYQQTPGQGLQFLFEYFSETQRNKGNFPGRFSGRQFSNSRSEMNVSTLELGDSALYLCASSLVATRSYDEQFFGPGTRLTVL.

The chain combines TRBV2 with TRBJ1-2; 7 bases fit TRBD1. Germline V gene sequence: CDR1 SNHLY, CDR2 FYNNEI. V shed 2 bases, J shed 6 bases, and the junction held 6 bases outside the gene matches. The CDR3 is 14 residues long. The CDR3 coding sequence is TGTGCCAGCAGTGAATTTGGGCAGGGGGATGGCTACACCTTC. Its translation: CASSEFGQGDGYTF.

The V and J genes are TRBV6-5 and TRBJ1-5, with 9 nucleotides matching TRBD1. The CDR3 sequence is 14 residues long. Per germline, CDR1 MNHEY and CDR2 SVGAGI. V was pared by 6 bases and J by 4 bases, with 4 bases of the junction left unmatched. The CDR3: CASRPGQGNQPQHF. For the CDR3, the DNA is TGTGCCAGCAGGCCGGGACAGGGAAATCAGCCCCAGCATTTT.

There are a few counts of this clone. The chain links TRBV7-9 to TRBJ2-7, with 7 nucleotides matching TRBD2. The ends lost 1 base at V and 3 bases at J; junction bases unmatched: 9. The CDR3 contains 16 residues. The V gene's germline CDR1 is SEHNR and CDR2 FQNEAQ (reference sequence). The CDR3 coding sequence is TGTGCCAGCAGCTTAGAGACTAGCAGACCAAGCTACGAGCAGTACTTC. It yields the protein CASSLETSRPSYEQYF. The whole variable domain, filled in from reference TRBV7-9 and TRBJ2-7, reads DTGVSQNPRHKITKRGQNVTFRCDPISEHNRLYWYRQTLGQGPEFLTYFQNEAQLEKSRLLSDRFSAERPKGSFSTLEIQRTEQGDSAMYLCASSLETSRPSYEQYFGPGTRLTVT.

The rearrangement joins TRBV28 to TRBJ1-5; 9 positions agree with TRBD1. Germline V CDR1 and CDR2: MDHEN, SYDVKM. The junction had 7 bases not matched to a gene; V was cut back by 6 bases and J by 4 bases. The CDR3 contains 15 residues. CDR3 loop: CASRPDRGSNQPQHF. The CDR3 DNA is TGTGCCAGCAGGCCGGACAGGGGATCAAATCAGCCCCAGCATTTT.